Below, 31 T cell receptor beta chains from the same sample are listed, as sequenced in a study of blood T cell repertoires in COVID-19. Clones were read by immunoSEQ multiplex PCR, and TCRdb kept only the in-frame ones, dropping some. The sample consists of 200,000 to 250,000 clones, around 84% of them appearing once. The sample comprised peripheral blood. All receptors come from a man aged 55-75 years with acute or convalescent COVID-19.

The chain recombines TRBV5-1 with TRBJ2-7; TRBD2 might be the D (5 bases). Trimming pared 3 bases from V and 1 base from J, leaving 17 bases between. The V gene's germline CDR1 is SGHRS and CDR2 YFSETQ. CDR3 length: 16 residues. Here the CDR3 DNA reads TGCGCCAGCAGCTCGGGCGGGCAGGCGAAATCCTACGAGCAGTACTTC. Its protein is CASSSGGQAKSYEQYF.

This clone was observed a handful of times. V usage is TRBV4-3 and J usage is TRBJ2-7, with D perhaps TRBD1 (6 bases). Trimming left V 6 bases short and J 2 bases short, with 17 bases between. The CDR3 is made up of 15 amino acids. CDR1 is LGHNA and CDR2 is YSLEER in the germline V gene. The CDR3 here is CASSPAGTPTYEQYF. The CDR3 nucleotides read TGCGCCAGCAGTCCGGCCGGGACACCGACCTACGAGCAGTACTTC.

V is TRBV10-3 and J is TRBJ2-2; TRBD1 aligns across 12 bases. The CDR3 spans 15 residues. V lost 6 bases and J lost 5; bases outside the gene matches: 4. Per germline, CDR1 ENHRY and CDR2 SYGVKD. The CDR3 DNA reads as TGTGCCATCAGGGGACAGGGGGCGAGTACCGGGGAGCTGTTTTTT. This encodes CAIRGQGASTGELFF.

This clone appeared a few times. This chain uses TRBV11-2 with TRBJ1-3, with D maybe TRBD1 (6 bases). CDR3 length: 15 amino acids. V was clipped by 5 bases and J by 4 bases, with 15 bases between them. Germline V gene sequence: CDR1 SGHAT, CDR2 FQNNGV. This CDR3 reads CASSPYTGFGNTIYF. In DNA form, the CDR3 reads TGTGCCAGCAGCCCCTACACAGGGTTCGGAAACACCATATATTTT.

The CDR3 loop reads CASLAGGKGNEQFF. In DNA, the CDR3 is TGTGCCAGCTTAGCGGGGGGAAAAGGCAATGAGCAGTTCTTC. J is TRBJ2-1 and V is TRBV6-6; TRBD2 aligns across 10 bases. The CDR3 spans 14 residues. The germline V gene has CDR1 MNHNY and CDR2 SVGAGI (reference sequence). V lost 8 bases to trimming and J lost 6 bases; unmatched junction nucleotides: 7.

The chain combines TRBV9 with TRBJ2-3; TRBD2 might be the D (7 bases). The CDR3 length is 15 residues. In germline, CDR1 is SGDLS, CDR2 YYNGEE. V lost 5 bases to trimming and J lost 4 bases, with 17 bases between them. The CDR3 nucleotides are TGTGCCAGCAGGTCGGGGGGCAGCGATTCAGATACGCAGTATTTT. Its protein product is CASRSGGSDSDTQYF.

This chain uses TRBV5-8 with TRBJ2-7; D uncertain. This CDR3 has 12 amino acids. Between the trimmed V and J ends, which lost 5 bases and 3 bases, there was a span of 9 bases. Germline V lookup: CDR1 SGHTS, CDR2 YDEGEE. Written as DNA, the CDR3 is TGTGCCAGCAGTCAACTCGACTACGAGCAGTACTTC. This sequence encodes CASSQLDYEQYF.

This clone was seen a handful of times. This sequence joins TRBV5-1 and TRBJ2-1; 7 positions agree with TRBD2. Germline V gene lookup returns CDR1 SGHRS and CDR2 YFSETQ. The CDR3 runs 13 residues. Trimming at V came to 6 bases and at J to 6 bases, leaving 6 bases not matched to a gene. CDR3 amino acids: CASTRWGGNEQFF. The CDR3 DNA follows: TGCGCCAGCACCAGATGGGGGGGCAATGAGCAGTTCTTC.

The V call is TRBV18, the J call TRBJ1-6, with 7 positions matching TRBD1. The germline V gene has CDR1 KGHSH and CDR2 LQKENI. Trimming removed 3 bases from V and 6 bases from J; junction bases left unmatched: 5. The CDR3 contains 15 residues. Written as DNA, the CDR3 is TGTGCCAGCTCACCCCCGGACAGGATTAATTCACCCCTCCACTTT. It translates to CASSPPDRINSPLHF.

The chain couples TRBV5-6 to TRBJ1-5, with D unresolved. The CDR3 has 14 amino acids. The germline V gene has CDR1 SGHDT and CDR2 YYEEEE. The ends were cut back, 2 bases at V and 3 bases at J, with 9 bases in the middle. DNA of the CDR3: TGTGCCAGCAGCTTTTTGGGAGACAATCAGCCCCAGCATTTT. Its translation is CASSFLGDNQPQHF.

The chain uses TRBV6-5 and TRBJ1-3; the match to TRBD1 covers 8 bases. V shed 4 bases, J shed 4 bases, and the junction held 6 bases outside the gene matches. Germline lookup yields CDR1 MNHEY and CDR2 SVGAGI. CDR3 length: 15 residues. CDR3 nucleotides: TGTGCCAGCAGTTTATCCAGGGGGCAGGGAAACACCATATATTTT. It translates to CASSLSRGQGNTIYF.

The chain employs TRBV4-2 and TRBJ2-2, with 11 bases matching TRBD2. The V gene end was trimmed by 0 bases and the J gene end by 7 bases; junction bases not matched to a gene: 10. This CDR3 is 18 amino acids long. Per the germline V gene, CDR1 is LGHNA and CDR2 is YNFKEQ. CDR3 sequence (DNA): TGTGCCAGCAGCCAAGAACCTAGCGGGGGGCCAGGAGGCGGGGAGCTGTTTTTT. Protein sequence: CASSQEPSGGPGGGELFF.

As concerns this clone: Distinct nucleotide sequences in the sample also encode this CDR3. This chain links TRBV6-5 with TRBJ1-2; 10 bases agree with TRBD1. The germline V gene has CDR1 MNHEY and CDR2 SVGAGI. The CDR3 length is 14 residues. V trimming: 6 bases; J trimming: 1 base; junction bases outside the gene matches: 2. In DNA, the CDR3 is TGTGCCAGCAGGGGACAGGGGAGTAACTATGGCTACACCTTC. This translates into CASRGQGSNYGYTF.

This rearrangement joins TRBV2 to TRBJ1-5; D gene ambiguous. This CDR3 region has 14 residues. Trimming removed 6 bases from V and 7 bases from J, with 16 bases in between. CDR1 is SNHLY, CDR2 FYNNEI, per germline. The DNA of the CDR3 is TGTGCCAGCAGGGAGGGCGGCTACGACCAGCCCCAGCATTTT. Its protein product is CASREGGYDQPQHF. Full variable domain (rest looked up from reference TRBV2 and TRBJ1-5): EPEVTQTPSHQVTQMGQEVILRCVPISNHLYFYWYRQILGQKVEFLVSFYNNEISEKSEIFDDQFSVERPDGSNFTLKIRSTKLEDSAMYFCASREGGYDQPQHFGDGTRLSIL.

This clone was counted a single time. The rearrangement joins TRBV4-1 to TRBJ2-5, with D uncertain. The V end was cut by 0 bases, the J end by 3 bases, with 8 bases between. The CDR3 spans 14 residues. CDR1 and CDR2 (germline): MGHRA, YSYEKL. The CDR3 DNA reads TGCGCCAGCAGCCAAGATCTCAGGAAAGAGACCCAGTACTTC. Protein product: CASSQDLRKETQYF.

The chain carries TRBV29-1 and TRBJ1-2; D call uncertain. The CDR3 totals 12 residues. V was shortened by 4 bases and J by 4 bases, with 10 bases between the two germline ends. Germline loops: CDR1 SQVTM, CDR2 ANQGSEA. The CDR3: CSVVTPPYGYTF. In DNA, the CDR3 is TGCAGCGTTGTAACTCCGCCCTATGGCTACACCTTC.

The gene calls are TRBV4-2 and TRBJ1-2, with 9 nucleotides matching TRBD1. With 2 bases clipped from V and 3 bases from J, the junction kept 4 bases outside the gene matches. This CDR3 is built from 15 residues. In germline, CDR1 is LGHNA, CDR2 YNFKEQ. The CDR3 DNA sequence: TGTGCCAGCAGCCAATCCGACAGGGGGGACTATGGCTACACCTTC. Residues: CASSQSDRGDYGYTF.

This chain uses TRBV20-1 with TRBJ1-2; the D gene is possibly TRBD1 (6 bases). CDR3 length equals 17 residues. Germline V gene sequence: CDR1 DFQATT, CDR2 SNEGSKA (reference sequence). Trimming took 3 bases from V and 1 from J, leaving 21 bases between them. DNA of the CDR3: TGCAGTGCTAGTAACCCCCCCAGGACAGCCGTTAACTATGGCTACACCTTC. Amino acids: CSASNPPRTAVNYGYTF.

The gene calls are TRBV19 and TRBJ2-5; D is perhaps TRBD1 (6 bases). CDR1 LNHDA and CDR2 SQIVND come from the germline V gene (reference sequence). Trimming took 10 bases from V and 2 from J, leaving 14 bases between them. The CDR3 contains 13 residues. This chain's CDR3 is CATKGVTQETQYF. The CDR3 DNA reads as TGTGCCACCAAGGGGGTCACGCAAGAGACCCAGTACTTC.

The J gene is TRBJ2-5, the V gene TRBV7-2; TRBD1 aligns across 9 bases. Germline values: CDR1 SGHTA, CDR2 FQGNSA. The CDR3 covers 13 residues. V lost 8 bases, J lost 7 bases, and 8 bases stayed unmatched. The CDR3, as DNA: TGTGCCAGCGGCACCGGGACAGGGAGGACCCAGTACTTC. Encoded protein: CASGTGTGRTQYF.

This chain links TRBV6-5 with TRBJ1-6, with D tentatively TRBD1 (5 bases). V lost 2 bases, J lost 5 bases, and 10 bases lay in between. Germline loops: CDR1 MNHEY, CDR2 SVGAGI. The CDR3 contains 15 residues. DNA of the CDR3: TGTGCCAGCAGTTACAGGCAGGGAAATAATTCACCCCTCCACTTT. It is translated as CASSYRQGNNSPLHF.

CDR3 bases: TGTGCCAGCAGTTACTCCACAGTCACCGGGGAGCTGTTTTTT. The encoded protein is CASSYSTVTGELFF. This rearrangement joins TRBV6-5 to TRBJ2-2; D is unclear. Trimming stripped 0 bases from V and 4 bases from J, with 6 bases between. From germline, CDR1 is MNHEY and CDR2 SVGAGI. The CDR3 runs 14 residues.

The chain couples TRBV29-1 to TRBJ2-5; the match to TRBD2 covers 11 bases. This CDR3 contains 17 residues. The V gene's germline CDR1 is SQVTM and CDR2 ANQGSEA. J lost 1 base, V lost 6 bases, and 13 bases had no gene match. CDR3 sequence (DNA): TGCAGCGTCGGAGGCCTGGCGACTAGCGGGGCCCAAGAGACCCAGTACTTC. This codes for CSVGGLATSGAQETQYF.

The sample holds one count of this clone. The CDR3 sequence is CASSTPWRDREGTEAFF. As DNA, the CDR3 is TGTGCCAGCAGCACCCCGTGGCGGGACAGGGAAGGTACTGAAGCTTTCTTT. The V and J genes are TRBV21-1 and TRBJ1-1; the table assigns TRBD1, which was not confirmed against the DNA. TRBV21-1 is marked as a pseudogene. CDR3 length: 17 residues.

This clone showed up just a few times. This chain links TRBV11-2 with TRBJ1-5, with D unclear. The CDR3 has 15 residues. V was pared by 7 bases and J by 4 bases, with 17 bases between. In germline, CDR1 is SGHAT, CDR2 FQNNGV. The CDR3 region has the DNA TGTGCCAGCACTCAGGACGGACTGGGAAATCAGCCCCAGCATTTT. As protein: CASTQDGLGNQPQHF.

The chain carries TRBV5-1 and TRBJ2-5; 9 nucleotides agree with TRBD2. This CDR3 comprises 16 residues. Germline V gives CDR1 SGHRS, CDR2 YFSETQ. Losses at the gene ends were 1 base for V and 5 bases for J; bases not matched to a gene: 9. The CDR3, as DNA: TGCGCCAGCAGCTTGCTCCCGGCTAGCGGGGCCGAGACCCAGTACTTC. Protein: CASSLLPASGAETQYF. Filled out from reference TRBV5-1 and TRBJ2-5, the complete variable domain reads KAGVTQTPRYLIKTRGQQVTLSCSPISGHRSVSWYQQTPGQGLQFLFEYFSETQRNKGNFPGRFSGRQFSNSRSEMNVSTLELGDSALYLCASSLLPASGAETQYFGPGTRLLVL.

The V call is TRBV19, the J call TRBJ1-4; 8 nucleotides line up with TRBD1. Germline CDR1 and CDR2: LNHDA and SQIVND (reference sequence). The CDR3 is 15 amino acids. V lost 6 bases to trimming and J lost 7 bases; unmatched junction nucleotides: 10. CDR3 in DNA: TGTGCCAGTAGCGACAGGGGAGGGGTTGTTGAAAAACTGTTTTTT. Translated: CASSDRGGVVEKLFF. Using reference TRBV19 and TRBJ1-4 for the parts outside the CDR3, the full variable domain is DGGITQSPKYLFRKEGQNVTLSCEQNLNHDAMYWYRQDPGQGLRLIYYSQIVNDFQKGDIAEGYSVSREKKESFPLTVTSAQKNPTAFYLCASSDRGGVVEKLFFGSGTQLSVL.

This clone was picked up a small number of times. The chain recombines TRBV10-3 with TRBJ2-7, with 10 bases identical to TRBD1. Germline V gives CDR1 ENHRY, CDR2 SYGVKD. The V segment lost 6 bases and the J segment 4 bases; nucleotides outside the gene matches: 6. The CDR3 extends over 14 amino acids. CDR3 protein: CAISLTGGEYEQYF. As DNA, the CDR3 is TGTGCCATCAGCTTGACAGGGGGCGAGTACGAGCAGTACTTC.

The CDR3 bases are TGTGCCAGCAGCTCCGGACTAGCGGGGGGAGGTGAGCAGTTCTTC. Protein: CASSSGLAGGGEQFF. The genes are TRBV7-2 and TRBJ2-1; TRBD2 matches at 14 bases. The CDR3 runs to 15 residues. The trim removed 4 bases at V and 9 bases at J, leaving 5 bases unmatched. Germline CDR1 is SGHTA and CDR2 is FQGNSA.

The rearrangement uses TRBV3-1 (or the pseudogene TRBV3-2) and TRBJ2-3; D gene ambiguous. V was cut by 0 bases and J by 2 bases, with 12 bases left in between. This CDR3 is 16 amino acids long. Germline-derived CDR1 and CDR2 are LGHDT and YNNKEL (reference sequence). The CDR3 protein is CASSQDSGLITDTQYF. As DNA, the CDR3 is TGTGCCAGCAGCCAAGATTCAGGTCTGATCACAGATACGCAGTATTTT.

The CDR3 sequence: CASSPDRAHYGYTF. The DNA of the CDR3 is TGTGCCAGCTCACCGGACAGAGCGCACTATGGCTACACCTTC. The chain couples TRBV18 to TRBJ1-2, with D perhaps TRBD1 (6 bases). Deletions cut 3 bases from V and 3 bases from J, with 11 bases between. Germline V gene data show CDR1 as KGHSH and CDR2 as LQKENI. The CDR3 length is 14 residues.